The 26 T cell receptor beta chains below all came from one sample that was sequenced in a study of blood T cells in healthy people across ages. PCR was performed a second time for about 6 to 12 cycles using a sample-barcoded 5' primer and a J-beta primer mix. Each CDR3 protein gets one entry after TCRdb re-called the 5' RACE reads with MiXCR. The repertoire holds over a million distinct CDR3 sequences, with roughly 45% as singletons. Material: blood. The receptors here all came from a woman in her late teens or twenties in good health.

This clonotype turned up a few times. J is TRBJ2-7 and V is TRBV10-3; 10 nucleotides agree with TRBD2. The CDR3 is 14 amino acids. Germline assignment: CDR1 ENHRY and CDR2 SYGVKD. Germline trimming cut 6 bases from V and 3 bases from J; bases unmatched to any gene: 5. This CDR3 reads CAIRTSGKDYEQYF. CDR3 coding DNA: TGTGCCATCAGAACTAGCGGGAAGGACTACGAGCAGTACTTC.

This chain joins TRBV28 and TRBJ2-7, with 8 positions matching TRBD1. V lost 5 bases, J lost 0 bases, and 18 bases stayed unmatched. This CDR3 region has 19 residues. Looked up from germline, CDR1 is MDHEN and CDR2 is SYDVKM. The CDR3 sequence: CASSNLPGQGIPLSYEQYF. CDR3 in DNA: TGTGCCAGCAGTAATCTCCCCGGACAGGGCATACCTCTCTCCTACGAGCAGTACTTC.

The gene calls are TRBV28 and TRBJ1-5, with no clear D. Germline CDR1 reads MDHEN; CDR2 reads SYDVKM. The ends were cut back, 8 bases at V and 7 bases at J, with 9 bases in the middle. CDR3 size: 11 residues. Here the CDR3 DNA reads TGTGCCAGCGGAACCGGCCAGCCCCAGCATTTT. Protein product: CASGTGQPQHF.

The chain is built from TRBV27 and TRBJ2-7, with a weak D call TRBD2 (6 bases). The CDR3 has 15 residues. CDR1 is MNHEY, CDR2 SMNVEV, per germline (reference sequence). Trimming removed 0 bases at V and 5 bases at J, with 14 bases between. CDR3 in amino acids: CASSLSLAPSDEQYF. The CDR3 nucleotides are TGTGCCAGCAGTTTATCTCTAGCGCCCAGTGACGAGCAGTACTTC.

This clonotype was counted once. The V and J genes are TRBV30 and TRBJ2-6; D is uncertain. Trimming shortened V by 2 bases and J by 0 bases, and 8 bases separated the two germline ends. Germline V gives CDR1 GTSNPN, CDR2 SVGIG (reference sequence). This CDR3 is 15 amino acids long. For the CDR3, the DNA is TGTGCCTGGAGTCACGGTCACTCTGGGGCCAACGTCCTGACTTTC. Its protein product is CAWSHGHSGANVLTF.

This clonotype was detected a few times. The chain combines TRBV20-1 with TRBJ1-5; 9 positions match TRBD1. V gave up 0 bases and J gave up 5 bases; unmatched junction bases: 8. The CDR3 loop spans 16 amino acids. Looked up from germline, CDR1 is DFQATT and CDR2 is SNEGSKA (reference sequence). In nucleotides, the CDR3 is TGCAGTGCTAGAGATTTGACAGGGGGGTCCGATCAGCCCCAGCATTTT. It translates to CSARDLTGGSDQPQHF.

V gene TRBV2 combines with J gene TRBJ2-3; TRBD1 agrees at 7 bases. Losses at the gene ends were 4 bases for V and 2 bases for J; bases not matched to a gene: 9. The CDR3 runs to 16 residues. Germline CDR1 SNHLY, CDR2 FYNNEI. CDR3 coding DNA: TGTGCCAGCAGTGCCTTGACAGGGACGAACACAGATACGCAGTATTTT. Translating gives CASSALTGTNTDTQYF.

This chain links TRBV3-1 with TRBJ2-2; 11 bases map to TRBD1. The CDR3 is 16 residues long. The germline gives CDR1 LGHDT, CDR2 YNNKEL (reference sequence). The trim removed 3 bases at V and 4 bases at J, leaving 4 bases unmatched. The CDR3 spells CASSHRTGGTTGELFF. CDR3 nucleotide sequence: TGTGCCAGCAGCCATAGGACAGGGGGCACCACCGGGGAGCTGTTTTTT.

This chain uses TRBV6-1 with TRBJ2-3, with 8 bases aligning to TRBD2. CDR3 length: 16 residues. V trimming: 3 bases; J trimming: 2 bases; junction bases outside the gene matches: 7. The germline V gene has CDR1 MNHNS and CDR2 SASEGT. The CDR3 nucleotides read TGTGCCAGCAGTGATGACGGGGGGGAGACCACAGATACGCAGTATTTT. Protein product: CASSDDGGETTDTQYF.

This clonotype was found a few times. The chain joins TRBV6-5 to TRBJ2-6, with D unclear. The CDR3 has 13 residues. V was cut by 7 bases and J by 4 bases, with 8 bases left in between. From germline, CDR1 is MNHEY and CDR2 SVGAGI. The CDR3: CASTGLGANVLTF. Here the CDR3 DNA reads TGTGCCAGCACCGGCTTGGGGGCCAACGTCCTGACTTTC.

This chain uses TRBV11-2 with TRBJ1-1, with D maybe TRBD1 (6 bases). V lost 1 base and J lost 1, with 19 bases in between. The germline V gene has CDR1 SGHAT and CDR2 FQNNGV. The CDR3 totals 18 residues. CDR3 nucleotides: TGTGCCAGCAGCTTAGTTTCAGGGGCATATTCCCCGAACACTGAAGCTTTCTTT. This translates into CASSLVSGAYSPNTEAFF.

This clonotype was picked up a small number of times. The CDR3 is CSAGTSGDTDTQYF. Written as DNA, the CDR3 is TGCAGTGCTGGGACTAGCGGGGACACAGATACGCAGTATTTT. The V and J genes are TRBV20-1 and TRBJ2-3; TRBD2 aligns across 13 bases. Per the germline V gene, CDR1 is DFQATT and CDR2 is SNEGSKA (reference sequence). This CDR3 contains 14 residues. The V segment lost 5 bases and the J segment 2 bases; nucleotides outside the gene matches: 1.

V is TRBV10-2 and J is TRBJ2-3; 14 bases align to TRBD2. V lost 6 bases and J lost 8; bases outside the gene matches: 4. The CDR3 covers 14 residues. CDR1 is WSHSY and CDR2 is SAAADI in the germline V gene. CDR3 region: CASSGTSGRGTQYF. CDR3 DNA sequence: TGCGCCAGCAGCGGGACTAGCGGGAGAGGTACGCAGTATTTT.

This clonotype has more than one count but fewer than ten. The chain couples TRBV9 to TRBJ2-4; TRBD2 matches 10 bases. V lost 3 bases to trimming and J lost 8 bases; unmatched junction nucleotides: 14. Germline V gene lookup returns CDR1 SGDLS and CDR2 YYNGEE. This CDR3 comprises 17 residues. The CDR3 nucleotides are TGTGCCAGCAGCGCATCGGGGGCTAGCGGGAGTGAGGACATTCAGTACTTC. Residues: CASSASGASGSEDIQYF. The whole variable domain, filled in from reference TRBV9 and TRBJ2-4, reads DSGVTQTPKHLITATGQRVTLRCSPRSGDLSVYWYQQSLDQGLQFLIQYYNGEERAKGNILERFSAQQFPDLHSELNLSSLELGDSALYFCASSASGASGSEDIQYFGAGTRLSVL.

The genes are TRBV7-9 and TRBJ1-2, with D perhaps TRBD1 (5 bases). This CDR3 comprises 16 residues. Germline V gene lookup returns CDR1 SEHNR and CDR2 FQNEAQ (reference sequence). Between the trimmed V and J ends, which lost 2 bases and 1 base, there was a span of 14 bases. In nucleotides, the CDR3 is TGTGCCAGCAGCTTATTTCACGGGGGGGTTAACTATGGCTACACCTTC. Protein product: CASSLFHGGVNYGYTF.

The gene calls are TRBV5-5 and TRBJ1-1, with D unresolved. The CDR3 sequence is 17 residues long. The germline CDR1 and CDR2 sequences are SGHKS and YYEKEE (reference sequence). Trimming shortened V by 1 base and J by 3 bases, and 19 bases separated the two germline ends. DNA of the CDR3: TGTGCCAGCAGCTTGTTTCGTTCTCTTCTGATGGACACTGAAGCTTTCTTT. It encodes CASSLFRSLLMDTEAFF. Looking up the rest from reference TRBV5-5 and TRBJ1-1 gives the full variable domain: DAGVTQSPTHLIKTRGQQVTLRCSPISGHKSVSWYQQVLGQGPQFIFQYYEKEERGRGNFPDRFSARQFPNYSSELNVNALLLGDSALYLCASSLFRSLLMDTEAFFGQGTRLTVV.

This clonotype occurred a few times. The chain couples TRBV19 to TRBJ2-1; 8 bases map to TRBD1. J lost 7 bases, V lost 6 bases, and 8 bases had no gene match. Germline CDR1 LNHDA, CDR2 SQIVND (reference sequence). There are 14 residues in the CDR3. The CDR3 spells CASSPRQGTNEQFF. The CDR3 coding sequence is TGTGCCAGTAGCCCTCGACAGGGGACGAATGAGCAGTTCTTC.

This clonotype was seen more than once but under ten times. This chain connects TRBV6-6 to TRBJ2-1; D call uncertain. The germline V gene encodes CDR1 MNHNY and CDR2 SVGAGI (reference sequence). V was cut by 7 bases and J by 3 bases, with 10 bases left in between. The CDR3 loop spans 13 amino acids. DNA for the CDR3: TGTGCCAGCACCCTCAGCGTCTACAATGAGCAGTTCTTC. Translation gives CASTLSVYNEQFF.

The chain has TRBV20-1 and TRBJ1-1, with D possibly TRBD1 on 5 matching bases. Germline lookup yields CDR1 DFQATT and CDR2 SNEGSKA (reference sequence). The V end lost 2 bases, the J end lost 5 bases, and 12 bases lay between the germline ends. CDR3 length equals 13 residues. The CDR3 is CSARQGAVTEAFF. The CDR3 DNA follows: TGCAGTGCTAGACAGGGCGCAGTGACTGAAGCTTTCTTT.

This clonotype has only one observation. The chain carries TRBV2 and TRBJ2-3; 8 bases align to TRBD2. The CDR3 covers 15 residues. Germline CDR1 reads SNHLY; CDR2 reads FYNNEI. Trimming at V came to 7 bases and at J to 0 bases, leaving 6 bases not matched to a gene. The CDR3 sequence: CASTQRGTSTDTQYF. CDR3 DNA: TGTGCCAGCACGCAGCGGGGGACTAGCACAGATACGCAGTATTTT.

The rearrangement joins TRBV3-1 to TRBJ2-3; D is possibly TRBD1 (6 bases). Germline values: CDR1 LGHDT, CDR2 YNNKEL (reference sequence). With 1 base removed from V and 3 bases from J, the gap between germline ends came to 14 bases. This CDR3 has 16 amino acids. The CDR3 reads CASSQGAQGRTDTQYF. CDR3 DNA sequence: TGTGCCAGCAGCCAAGGGGCCCAGGGGAGAACAGATACGCAGTATTTT.

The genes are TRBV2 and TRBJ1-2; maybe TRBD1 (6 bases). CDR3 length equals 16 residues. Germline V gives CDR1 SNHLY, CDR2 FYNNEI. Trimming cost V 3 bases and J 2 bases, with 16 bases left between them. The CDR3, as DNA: TGTGCCAGCAGTGACGGTTGGGGGGCGCCCAACTATGGCTACACCTTC. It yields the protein CASSDGWGAPNYGYTF.

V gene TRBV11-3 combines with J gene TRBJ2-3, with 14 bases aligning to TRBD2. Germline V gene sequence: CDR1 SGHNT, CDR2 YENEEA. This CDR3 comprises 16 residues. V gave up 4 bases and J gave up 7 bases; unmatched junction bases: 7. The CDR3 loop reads CASSSRTSGRPYTQYF. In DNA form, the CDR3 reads TGTGCCAGCAGCTCACGGACTAGCGGGAGGCCCTATACGCAGTATTTT.

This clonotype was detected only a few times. CDR3 sequence reads: CASTPLSENTEAFF. CDR3 DNA: TGTGCCAGCACCCCGCTCTCCGAGAACACTGAAGCTTTCTTT. The chain recombines TRBV7-9 with TRBJ1-1; D gene ambiguous. CDR1 SEHNR and CDR2 FQNEAQ come from the germline V gene (reference sequence). With 7 bases removed from V and 1 base from J, the gap between germline ends came to 13 bases. This CDR3 region has 14 residues.

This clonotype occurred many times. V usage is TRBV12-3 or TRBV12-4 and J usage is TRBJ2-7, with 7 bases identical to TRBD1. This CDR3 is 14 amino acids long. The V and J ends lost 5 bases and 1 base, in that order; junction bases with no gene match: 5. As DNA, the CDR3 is TGTGCCAGCAGTGCACGGGACAGTTCCTACGAGCAGTACTTC. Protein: CASSARDSSYEQYF.

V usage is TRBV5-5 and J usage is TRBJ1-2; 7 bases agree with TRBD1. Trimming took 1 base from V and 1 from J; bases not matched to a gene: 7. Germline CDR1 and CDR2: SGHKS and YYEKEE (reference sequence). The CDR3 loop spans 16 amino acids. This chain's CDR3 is CASSLSTGEFNYGYTF. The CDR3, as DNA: TGTGCCAGCAGCTTGTCTACAGGGGAGTTTAACTATGGCTACACCTTC.